This T cell receptor (beta chain) comes out of a study of blood T cells in healthy people across ages. After removal of 8 bases from V and 4 bases from J, the junction contained 9 bases not matched to a gene. This CDR3 spans 14 amino acids. Looked up from germline, CDR1 is MNHNY and CDR2 is SVGAGI (reference sequence). With a J-beta primer mix and a sample-barcoded 5' primer, a second PCR ran 7 to 11 cycles. One entry per CDR3 protein results from TCRdb running MiXCR on the 5' RACE reads. In the table there are over a million distinct CDR3 sequences, 35% to 45% of which are singletons. The source of this sequence is a woman aged 18 to 35 in good health. Sequencing was carried out using blood. The chain recombines TRBV6-6 with TRBJ2-7, with 9 bases fitting TRBD2. In DNA form, the CDR3 reads TGTGCCAGCCATAGCGGGAGACCAATTTACGAGCAGTACTTC. Translated, it gives CASHSGRPIYEQYF.